The rows below give T cell receptor beta chains drawn from one sample of a study of metastatic and nonmetastatic thyroid tumors. TCRdb re-analyzed the PCR reads using MiXCR. In the table there are about 35,000 clones, approximately 30% of which are singletons. Sequencing was carried out using blood. The receptor source for this set is a female donor with papillary thyroid cancer or a benign thyroid nodule (not recorded which). Some clones in this sample may be carry-over from other donors' samples. The CDR3 runs from the conserved cysteine through the conserved F or W. A D gene is named only where the DNA matches it firmly. Only part of the rows carry a size: once, few, many, or a class if the clone is expanded.

abundance,d_gene,v_gene,j_gene,CDR3aa,CDR3nt
NA,NA,TRBV9,TRBJ1-6,CASSLTGVNSPLHF,TGTGCCAGCAGCCTCACGGGGGTAAATTCACCCCTCCACTTT
NA,NA,TRBV6-2/TRBV6-3,TRBJ2-2,CASSYPGTSNTGELFF,TGTGCCAGCAGTTACCCTGGGACTTCGAACACCGGGGAGCTGTTTTTT
NA,TRBD1,TRBV2,TRBJ2-2,CASSFDRGTGELFF,TGTGCCAGCAGTTTCGACAGGGGCACCGGGGAGCTGTTTTTT
many,NA,TRBV4-1,TRBJ2-7,CASSQAYEQYF,TGCGCCAGCAGCCAAGCTTACGAGCAGTACTTC
NA,TRBD2,TRBV12-3/TRBV12-4,TRBJ2-5,CASSLLARETQYF,TGTGCCAGCAGCTTACTAGCGAGAGAGACCCAGTACTTC
medium-sized,TRBD2,TRBV20-1,TRBJ2-7,CSARDFLAGDSYEQYF,TGCAGTGCTAGAGATTTCCTAGCGGGGGACTCCTACGAGCAGTACTTC
many,NA,TRBV28,TRBJ2-3,CASSERDSVTDTQYF,TGTGCCAGCAGTGAAAGGGACTCAGTCACAGATACGCAGTATTTT
medium-sized,NA,TRBV12-3/TRBV12-4,TRBJ2-7,CASTKGPLPGFEQYF,TGTGCCAGCACCAAGGGTCCGCTACCGGGATTCGAGCAGTACTTC
few,TRBD2,TRBV6-1,TRBJ2-2,CASTLLAGIGELFF,TGTGCCAGCACACTACTAGCGGGGATCGGGGAGCTTTTTTTT
NA,NA,TRBV20-1,TRBJ1-1,CSANPPTGRNTEAFF,TGCAGTGCTAACCCTCCGACGGGACGGAACACTGAAGCTTTCTTT
many,NA,TRBV6-4,TRBJ2-2,CASSSGNTGELFF,TGTGCCAGCAGTAGCGGGAACACCGGGGAGCTGTTTTTT